Below, 15 T cell receptor beta chains from the same sample are listed, as sequenced in a study of T cell responses to AZD1222 COVID-19 vaccine (dated by TCRdb to the early 2020s). The library relied on the immunoSEQ multiplex PCR assay. TCRdb retrieved this table from immuneACCESS and kept in-frame rearrangements only. Not all clones are present; in checked studies, unresolved V genes account for under half, and no reason is known for the remainder. The sample table holds some 150,000 clones, of which over 75% were seen once. 5% to 5.5% of the sample is taken by the ten largest. The meaning of the sample's time point label: about 28 days (+/-7) after the second vaccine dose. Read against the paper, the sample's treatment or condition label means: meningococcal conjugate vaccine given as trial control. Sequencing was performed on peripheral blood, taken 28 days after the second dose of the MenACWY control vaccine. These receptors were collected from an adult who received the MenACWY meningococcal vaccine as a control.

V and J are TRBV12-5 and TRBJ2-1, with D possibly called TRBD1 or TRBD2 (5 bases each). The V gene's germline CDR1 is LGHNT and CDR2 FRNRAP. The CDR3 covers 11 residues. Deletions cut 4 bases from V and 10 bases from J, with 8 bases between. The chain's CDR3 is CASGWGTEQFF. The DNA of the CDR3 is TGTGCTAGTGGTTGGGGGACGGAGCAGTTCTTC.

The CDR3 DNA reads as TGTGCCAGCAGCTGGGGGGGGACAGATAATCAGCCCCAGCATTTT. It specifies CASSWGGTDNQPQHF. This chain joins TRBV7-2 and TRBJ1-5; 7 bases map to TRBD1. V gave up 4 bases and J gave up 4 bases; unmatched junction bases: 7. This CDR3 contains 15 residues. Germline CDR1 SGHTA, CDR2 FQGNSA.

This chain joins TRBV19 and TRBJ1-6, with D uncertain. CDR1 and CDR2 (germline): LNHDA, SQIVND (reference sequence). V shed 3 bases and J shed 11 bases, with 8 bases lying between them. CDR3 length equals 12 residues. CDR3 sequence (DNA): TGTGCCAGTAGTATTCTCGGCGCACCCCTCCACTTT. It encodes CASSILGAPLHF.

The chain recombines TRBV27 with TRBJ2-5, with D perhaps being TRBD1 or TRBD2 (5 bases each). From germline, CDR1 is MNHEY and CDR2 SMNVEV (reference sequence). With 2 bases removed from V and 3 bases from J, the gap between germline ends came to 13 bases. CDR3 length: 15 residues. CDR3: CASSLGGRKEETQYF. DNA for the CDR3: TGTGCCAGCAGTTTAGGGGGAAGAAAAGAAGAGACCCAGTACTTC.

The gene calls are TRBV3-1 (or the pseudogene TRBV3-2) and TRBJ2-2; D possibly corresponds to TRBD2 (5 bases). The V and J ends lost 1 base and 7 bases respectively, with 10 bases between them. This CDR3 contains 14 residues. The V gene's germline CDR1 is LGHDT and CDR2 YNNKEL (reference sequence). The CDR3 is CASSQGGPRGELFF. The CDR3 nucleotides are TGTGCCAGCAGCCAAGGAGGGCCCCGCGGGGAGCTGTTTTTT.

The chain combines TRBV18 with TRBJ1-3; 7 bases are shared with TRBD1. V lost 5 bases, J lost 0 bases, and 13 bases stayed unmatched. This CDR3 is built from 18 residues. Germline CDR1 and CDR2: KGHSH and LQKENI. The CDR3 is CASSAAAGTASSGNTIYF. As DNA, the CDR3 is TGTGCCAGCTCAGCAGCCGCCGGGACAGCAAGCTCTGGAAACACCATATATTTT.

J is TRBJ1-1 and V is TRBV19; D is uncertain. The germline gives CDR1 LNHDA, CDR2 SQIVND (reference sequence). This CDR3 spans 14 amino acids. V lost 7 bases and J 1 base, leaving 13 bases between the germline ends. This CDR3 reads CASTLSLRNTEAFF. The DNA of the CDR3 is TGTGCCAGTACTCTCTCCCTAAGGAACACTGAAGCTTTCTTT.

The rearrangement uses TRBV6-5 and TRBJ1-2; D call uncertain. The V gene lost 2 bases and the J gene lost 8 bases, with 9 bases spanning the gap. The CDR3 length is 12 residues. Germline V gene data show CDR1 as MNHEY and CDR2 as SVGAGI. CDR3 in amino acids: CASSYAGEGYTF. CDR3 nucleotides: TGTGCCAGCAGTTACGCTGGCGAGGGCTACACCTTC.

In this sample, this clone turned up once. The gene calls are TRBV7-9 and TRBJ2-2; D call uncertain. V was pared by 7 bases and J by 7 bases, with 16 bases between. The germline gives CDR1 SEHNR, CDR2 FQNEAQ (reference sequence). The length of the CDR3 is 14 residues. The CDR3 coding sequence is TGTGCCAGCACCCGCCTGGGGTTTGGCGGGGAGCTGTTTTTT. Amino acid sequence: CASTRLGFGGELFF. Together with reference TRBV7-9 and TRBJ2-2, the CDR3 gives the full variable domain: DTGVSQNPRHKITKRGQNVTFRCDPISEHNRLYWYRQTLGQGPEFLTYFQNEAQLEKSRLLSDRFSAERPKGSFSTLEIQRTEQGDSAMYLCASTRLGFGGELFFGEGSRLTVL.

This clone has only one observation. This sequence joins TRBV6-5 and TRBJ2-1, with D perhaps TRBD2 (6 bases). Germline V gives CDR1 MNHEY, CDR2 SVGAGI. The CDR3 length is 14 residues. The V end lost 3 bases, the J end lost 7 bases, and 13 bases lay between the germline ends. CDR3 bases: TGTGCCAGCAGTTATGGCAGGGCGGGGAATGAGCAGTTCTTC. Its protein product is CASSYGRAGNEQFF.

This clone was found a few times. The chain has TRBV6-1 and TRBJ2-1; the match to TRBD2 covers 10 bases. Germline trimming cut 2 bases from V and 7 bases from J; bases unmatched to any gene: 5. The CDR3 is 15 amino acids. Germline V CDR1 and CDR2: MNHNS, SASEGT. CDR3: CASSELAGDLNEQFF. CDR3 bases: TGTGCCAGCAGTGAACTAGCGGGGGACTTGAATGAGCAGTTCTTC.

The chain links TRBV2 to TRBJ1-2, with D unclear. Trimming shortened V by 7 bases and J by 6 bases, and 12 bases separated the two germline ends. From germline, CDR1 is SNHLY and CDR2 FYNNEI. CDR3 length: 12 residues. The CDR3 DNA reads TGTGCCAGCATGGGCAGCCGGGATGGCTACACCTTC. Translated: CASMGSRDGYTF.

This chain uses TRBV7-2 with TRBJ2-3; TRBD2 matches 10 bases. The length of the CDR3 is 15 residues. V was pared by 5 bases and J by 2 bases, with 4 bases of the junction left unmatched. Germline CDR1 SGHTA, CDR2 FQGNSA. The CDR3 protein is CASSEGLAVTDTQYF. CDR3 sequence (DNA): TGTGCCAGCAGCGAAGGACTAGCGGTCACAGATACGCAGTATTTT.

This rearrangement joins TRBV18 to TRBJ1-1, with D hard to call. Per the germline V gene, CDR1 is KGHSH and CDR2 is LQKENI. V lost 3 bases to trimming and J lost 1 base, with 6 bases between them. The length of the CDR3 is 13 residues. DNA for the CDR3: TGTGCCAGCTCACCGCAGGCGAACACTGAAGCTTTCTTT. It translates to CASSPQANTEAFF.

The chain uses TRBV12-3 or TRBV12-4 and TRBJ1-4; D is ambiguous. V lost 2 bases and J lost 7, with 8 bases in between. The length of the CDR3 is 13 residues. The CDR3 nucleotides are TGTGCCAGCAGTTTACCTGGCGGTGAAAAACTGTTTTTT. Protein sequence: CASSLPGGEKLFF.